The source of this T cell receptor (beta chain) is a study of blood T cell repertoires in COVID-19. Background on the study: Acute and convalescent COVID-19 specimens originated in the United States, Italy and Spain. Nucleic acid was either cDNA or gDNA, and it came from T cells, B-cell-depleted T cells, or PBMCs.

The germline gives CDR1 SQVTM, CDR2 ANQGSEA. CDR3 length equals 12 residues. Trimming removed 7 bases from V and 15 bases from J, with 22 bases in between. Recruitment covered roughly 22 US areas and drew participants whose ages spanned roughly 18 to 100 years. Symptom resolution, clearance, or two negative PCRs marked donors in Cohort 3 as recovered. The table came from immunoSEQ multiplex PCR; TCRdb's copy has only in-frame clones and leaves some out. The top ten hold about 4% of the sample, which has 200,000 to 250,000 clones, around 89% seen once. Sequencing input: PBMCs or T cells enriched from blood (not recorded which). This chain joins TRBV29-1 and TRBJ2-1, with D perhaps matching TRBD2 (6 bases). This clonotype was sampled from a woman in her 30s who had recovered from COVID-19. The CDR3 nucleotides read TGCAGCGGTACGTCGGAAGGGGCCGGGGGGTTCTTC. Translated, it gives CSGTSEGAGGFF.